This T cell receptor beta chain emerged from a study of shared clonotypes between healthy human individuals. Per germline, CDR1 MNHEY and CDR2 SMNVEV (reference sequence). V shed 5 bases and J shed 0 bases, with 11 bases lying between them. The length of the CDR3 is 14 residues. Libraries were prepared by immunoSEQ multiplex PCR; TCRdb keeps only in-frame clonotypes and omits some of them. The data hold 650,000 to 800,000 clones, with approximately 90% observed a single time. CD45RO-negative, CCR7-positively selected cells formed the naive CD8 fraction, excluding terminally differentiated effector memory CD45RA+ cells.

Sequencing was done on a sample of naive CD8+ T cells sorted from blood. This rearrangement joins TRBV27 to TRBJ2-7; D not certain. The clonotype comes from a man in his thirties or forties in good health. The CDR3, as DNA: TGTGCCAGCAGTCCGGCGTCGAGCTCCTACGAGCAGTACTTC. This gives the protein CASSPASSSYEQYF.